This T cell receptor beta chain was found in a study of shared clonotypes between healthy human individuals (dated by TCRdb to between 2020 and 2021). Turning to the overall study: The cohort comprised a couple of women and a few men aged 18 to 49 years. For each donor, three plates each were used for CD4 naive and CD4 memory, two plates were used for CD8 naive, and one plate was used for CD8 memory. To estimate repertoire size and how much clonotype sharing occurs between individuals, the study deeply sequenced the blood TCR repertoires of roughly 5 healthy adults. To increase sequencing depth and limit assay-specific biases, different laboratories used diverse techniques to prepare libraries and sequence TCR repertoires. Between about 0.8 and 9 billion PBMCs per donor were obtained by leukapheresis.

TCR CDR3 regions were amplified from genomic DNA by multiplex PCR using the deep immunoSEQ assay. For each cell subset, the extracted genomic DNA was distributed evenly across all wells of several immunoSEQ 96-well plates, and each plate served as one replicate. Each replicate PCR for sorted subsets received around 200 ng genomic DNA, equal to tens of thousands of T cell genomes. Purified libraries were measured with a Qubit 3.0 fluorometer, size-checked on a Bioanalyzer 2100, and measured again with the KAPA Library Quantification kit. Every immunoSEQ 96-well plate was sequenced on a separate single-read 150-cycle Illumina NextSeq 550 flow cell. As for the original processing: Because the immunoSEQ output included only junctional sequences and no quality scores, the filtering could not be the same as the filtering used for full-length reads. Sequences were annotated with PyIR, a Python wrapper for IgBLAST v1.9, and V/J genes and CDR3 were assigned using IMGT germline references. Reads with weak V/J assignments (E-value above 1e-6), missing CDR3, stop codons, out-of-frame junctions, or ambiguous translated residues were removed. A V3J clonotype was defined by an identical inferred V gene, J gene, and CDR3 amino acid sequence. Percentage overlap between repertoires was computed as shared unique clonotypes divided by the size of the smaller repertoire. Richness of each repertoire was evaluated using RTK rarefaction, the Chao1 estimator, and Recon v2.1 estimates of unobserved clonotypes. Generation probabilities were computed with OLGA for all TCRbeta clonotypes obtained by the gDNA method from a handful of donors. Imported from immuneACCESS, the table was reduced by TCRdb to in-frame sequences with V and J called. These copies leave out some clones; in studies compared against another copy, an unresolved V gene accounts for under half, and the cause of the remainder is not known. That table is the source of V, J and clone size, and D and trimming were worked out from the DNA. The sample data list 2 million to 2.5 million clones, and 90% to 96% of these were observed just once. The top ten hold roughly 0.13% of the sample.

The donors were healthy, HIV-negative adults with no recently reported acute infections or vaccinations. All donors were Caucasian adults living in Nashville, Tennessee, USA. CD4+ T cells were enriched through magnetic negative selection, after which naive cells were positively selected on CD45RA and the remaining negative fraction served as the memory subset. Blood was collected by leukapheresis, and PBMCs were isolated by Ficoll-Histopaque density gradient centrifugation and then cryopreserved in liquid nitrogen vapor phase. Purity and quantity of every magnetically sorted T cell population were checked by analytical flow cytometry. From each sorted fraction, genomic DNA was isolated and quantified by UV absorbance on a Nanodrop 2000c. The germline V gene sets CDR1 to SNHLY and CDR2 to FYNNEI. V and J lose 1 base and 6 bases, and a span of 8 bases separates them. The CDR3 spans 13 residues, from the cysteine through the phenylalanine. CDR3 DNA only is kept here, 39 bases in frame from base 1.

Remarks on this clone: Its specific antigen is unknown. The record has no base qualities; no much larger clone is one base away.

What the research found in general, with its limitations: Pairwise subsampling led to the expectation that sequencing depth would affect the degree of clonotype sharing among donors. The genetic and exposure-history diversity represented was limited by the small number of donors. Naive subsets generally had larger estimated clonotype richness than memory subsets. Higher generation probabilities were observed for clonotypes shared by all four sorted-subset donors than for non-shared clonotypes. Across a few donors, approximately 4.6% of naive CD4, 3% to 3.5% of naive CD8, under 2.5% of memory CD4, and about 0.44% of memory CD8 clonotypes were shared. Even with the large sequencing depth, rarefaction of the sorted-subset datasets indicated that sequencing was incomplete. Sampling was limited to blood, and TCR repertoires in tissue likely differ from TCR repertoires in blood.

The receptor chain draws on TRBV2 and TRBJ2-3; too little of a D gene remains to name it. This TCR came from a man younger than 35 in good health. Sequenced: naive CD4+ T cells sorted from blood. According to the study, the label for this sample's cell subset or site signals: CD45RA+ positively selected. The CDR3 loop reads CASSEGDSDTQYF. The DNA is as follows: TGTGCCAGCAGTGAAGGGGATAGTGATACGCAGTATTTT.